The 15 T cell receptor beta chains below were found in one sample sequenced in a study of blood T cell repertoires in COVID-19. Generated by immunoSEQ multiplex PCR, the TCRdb table keeps only in-frame clones and is missing some. The sample comprises 300,000 to 400,000 clones, around 86% of which are singletons, and around 4.5% rests with the top ten. Material for sequencing was PBMCs or T cells enriched from blood (not recorded which). The receptors shown here come from a woman in her thirties or forties with acute COVID-19.

The chain links TRBV2 to TRBJ2-3; the D gene is possibly TRBD2 (5 bases). Deletions cut 6 bases from V and 4 bases from J, with 8 bases between. CDR1 SNHLY and CDR2 FYNNEI come from the germline V gene. The CDR3 is 12 residues long. The CDR3 DNA reads TGTGCCAGCAGGTATAGCGCAGATACGCAGTATTTT. This sequence encodes CASRYSADTQYF.

The chain has TRBV7-6 and TRBJ2-7; the match to TRBD2 covers 9 bases. The V and J ends lost 0 bases and 4 bases, in that order; junction bases with no gene match: 7. The CDR3 loop spans 16 amino acids. The germline CDR1 and CDR2 sequences are SGHVS and FNYEAQ. CDR3 region: CASSLAGSGSFYEQYF. The CDR3 bases are TGTGCCAGCAGCTTAGCGGGTAGCGGGAGCTTTTACGAGCAGTACTTC.

The chain employs TRBV5-1 and TRBJ2-2; a weak D match, TRBD1 (6 bases). The germline V gene encodes CDR1 SGHRS and CDR2 YFSETQ. V lost 4 bases to trimming and J lost 6 bases, with 25 bases between them. The CDR3 spans 18 residues. The CDR3, as DNA: TGCGCCAGCAGCCCCAAGATACAGGGAGAGCTATGGCCCGGGGAGCTGTTTTTT. Protein product: CASSPKIQGELWPGELFF.

The table lists this clone with a few counts. This sequence joins TRBV7-9 and TRBJ2-1; D is undetermined. The CDR3 runs 9 residues. CDR1 is SEHNR, CDR2 FQNEAQ, per germline (reference sequence). V lost 7 bases and J 9 bases, leaving 4 bases between the germline ends. The CDR3 sequence: CASMSEQFF. CDR3 nucleotide sequence: TGTGCCAGCATGAGTGAGCAGTTCTTC.

CDR3 nucleotides: TGCGCCAGCAGCTTCACGAGAGACAACTCCTACAATGAGCAGTTCTTC. Translated: CASSFTRDNSYNEQFF. J is TRBJ2-1 and V is TRBV4-1; D not certain. The length of the CDR3 is 16 residues. Trimming left V 5 bases short and J 0 bases short, with 14 bases between. Germline-derived CDR1 and CDR2 are MGHRA and YSYEKL.

The chain uses TRBV6-2 or TRBV6-3 and TRBJ2-7, with 7 bases that match TRBD2. The germline gives CDR1 MNHEY, CDR2 SVGEGT. The CDR3 spans 20 residues. Unmatched junction bases numbered 24, after V lost 4 bases and J lost 3 bases. The CDR3 DNA follows: TGTGCCAGCAGTTTCCCGACTAGCCTAAGATCGGGATCCCCAAACTACGAGCAGTACTTC. Translating it yields CASSFPTSLRSGSPNYEQYF.

The rearrangement uses TRBV5-1 and TRBJ2-3; D gene unclear. The CDR3 spans 13 residues. V gave up 3 bases and J gave up 4 bases, with 9 bases separating them. Germline loops: CDR1 SGHRS, CDR2 YFSETQ. CDR3 protein: CASSYEHPDTQYF. In nucleotides, the CDR3 is TGCGCCAGCAGCTATGAACACCCAGATACGCAGTATTTT.

The chain has TRBV6-5 and TRBJ2-7; D call uncertain. V lost 2 bases to trimming and J lost 6 bases, with 17 bases between them. The CDR3 spans 15 residues. Per the germline V gene, CDR1 is MNHEY and CDR2 is SVGAGI. The CDR3 here is CASSYDLATFGEQYF. The CDR3 bases are TGTGCCAGCAGTTACGACCTGGCGACTTTCGGCGAGCAGTACTTC.

The CDR3 bases are TGCGCCAGCAGCCGGGGAGGTGGCGAGGGCAATCAGCCCCAGCATTTT. It encodes CASSRGGGEGNQPQHF. The rearrangement joins TRBV4-1 to TRBJ1-5; no clear D gene. The CDR3 has 16 amino acids. Germline lookup yields CDR1 MGHRA and CDR2 YSYEKL. V was shortened by 4 bases and J by 2 bases, with 15 bases between the two germline ends.

J is TRBJ1-4 and V is TRBV3-1 (or the pseudogene TRBV3-2), with a weak D call TRBD1 (6 bases). Germline lookup yields CDR1 LGHDT and CDR2 YNNKEL (reference sequence). V was shortened by 6 bases and J by 0 bases, with 14 bases between the two germline ends. The CDR3 extends over 16 amino acids. This CDR3 is CASSHGQKPTNEKLFF. The CDR3 DNA is TGTGCCAGCAGTCACGGACAGAAACCAACTAATGAAAAACTGTTTTTT.

As DNA, the CDR3 is TGTGCCACCAGTGACAGCGGGAGCATATACAATGAGCAGTTCTTC. This codes for CATSDSGSIYNEQFF. V and J are TRBV24-1 and TRBJ2-1; 8 bases agree with TRBD2. Germline CDR1 KGHDR, CDR2 SFDVKD. The ends lost 4 bases at V and 4 bases at J; junction bases unmatched: 5. CDR3 length: 15 amino acids.

This clone has only one observation. Here the CDR3 reads CASSQDHRSYTF. Written as DNA, the CDR3 is TGTGCCAGCAGCCAAGATCACCGGTCCTACACCTTC. The V and J genes are TRBV14 and TRBJ1-2; D call uncertain. Deletions cut 0 bases from V and 10 bases from J, with 9 bases between. This CDR3 has 12 amino acids. Germline assignment: CDR1 SGHDN and CDR2 FVKESK.

This clone was counted a single time. The rearrangement links TRBV27 to TRBJ2-1; D may be TRBD1 (6 bases). Germline loops: CDR1 MNHEY, CDR2 SMNVEV (reference sequence). CDR3 length: 15 amino acids. The V end lost 7 bases, the J end lost 0 bases, and 13 bases lay between the germline ends. CDR3 in amino acids: CASTRGLSSYNEQFF. The CDR3, as DNA: TGTGCCAGCACGAGGGGGTTGAGCTCCTACAATGAGCAGTTCTTC.

The chain uses TRBV4-1 and TRBJ1-4; 7 bases agree with TRBD1. V lost 0 bases, J lost 5 bases, and 6 bases stayed unmatched. This CDR3 comprises 16 residues. Germline loops: CDR1 MGHRA, CDR2 YSYEKL. CDR3 in DNA: TGCGCCAGCAGCCAAGATCGGGACAGACACAATGAAAAACTGTTTTTT. Protein sequence: CASSQDRDRHNEKLFF.

This clone was picked up a small number of times. The J gene is TRBJ1-1, the V gene TRBV9, with 7 bases matching TRBD1. The CDR3 length is 16 residues. Germline V gene lookup returns CDR1 SGDLS and CDR2 YYNGEE. After removal of 3 bases from V and 0 bases from J, the junction contained 8 bases not matched to a gene. The CDR3 sequence is CASSGRGTEMNTEAFF. CDR3 bases: TGTGCCAGCAGCGGTCGAGGGACAGAAATGAACACTGAAGCTTTCTTT.